These T cell receptor beta chains were read from a single sample in a study of PD-1 blockade in classical Hodgkin lymphoma. This table comes from immunoSEQ multiplex PCR, and its TCRdb copy is limited to in-frame clones, with some not included. Of some 23,000 clones listed, about four fifths are singletons. The sequences come from peripheral blood mononuclear cells (PBMCs), collected before the second cycle of nivolumab. These receptor sequences come from a human donor with classical Hodgkin lymphoma. Each CDR3 is given with its conserved first and last residue. D genes are given only for firm matches. The size field is filled for only some rows; it gives once, few, many or a size class.

clone_size: .
d_call: TRBD1
j_call: TRBJ2-7
v_call: TRBV7-3
cdr3_aa: CASSAYQGAREQYF
cdr3_nt: TGTGCCAGCAGCGCCTATCAGGGGGCGCGGGAGCAGTACTTC

clone_size: once
d_call: .
j_call: TRBJ2-4
v_call: TRBV28
cdr3_aa: CASSLEGGAKNIQYF
cdr3_nt: TGTGCCAGCAGTTTGGAGGGGGGAGCCAAAAACATTCAGTACTTC

clone_size: .
d_call: .
j_call: TRBJ2-1
v_call: TRBV7-9
cdr3_aa: CASSPAGLSDGIWNEQFF
cdr3_nt: TGTGCCAGCAGCCCCGCGGGTTTGTCGGACGGGATCTGGAATGAGCAGTTCTTC

clone_size: .
d_call: TRBD1
j_call: TRBJ2-7
v_call: TRBV18
cdr3_aa: CASSPRDRLTYEQYF
cdr3_nt: TGTGCCAGCTCACCAAGGGACAGGCTTACCTACGAGCAGTACTTC

clone_size: .
d_call: .
j_call: TRBJ2-1
v_call: TRBV6-1
cdr3_aa: CASTDQNGSYNEQFF
cdr3_nt: TGTGCCAGCACCGACCAGAATGGGTCCTACAATGAGCAGTTCTTC

clone_size: few
d_call: .
j_call: TRBJ2-7
v_call: TRBV2
cdr3_aa: CASSEDLAGEQYF
cdr3_nt: TGTGCCAGCAGTGAGGATCTAGCCGGCGAGCAGTACTTC

clone_size: .
d_call: .
j_call: TRBJ2-1
v_call: TRBV10-3
cdr3_aa: CAISVGNEQFF
cdr3_nt: TGTGCCATCAGTGTAGGAAATGAGCAGTTCTTC

clone_size: .
d_call: TRBD1
j_call: TRBJ2-5
v_call: TRBV19
cdr3_aa: CASSAGTGRRETQYF
cdr3_nt: TGTGCCAGTAGTGCCGGGACAGGACGACGAGAGACCCAGTACTTC

clone_size: .
d_call: .
j_call: TRBJ2-3
v_call: TRBV19
cdr3_aa: CASSIDGPLPGTDTQYF
cdr3_nt: TGTGCCAGTAGTATAGATGGACCTTTACCAGGCACAGATACGCAGTATTTT

clone_size: .
d_call: .
j_call: TRBJ2-3
v_call: TRBV18
cdr3_aa: CASSPSSLWPQYF
cdr3_nt: TGTGCCAGCTCACCAAGCTCCTTATGGCCGCAGTATTTT

clone_size: few
d_call: .
j_call: TRBJ1-1
v_call: TRBV4-1
cdr3_aa: CASSHQQEDTEAFF
cdr3_nt: TGCGCCAGCAGCCATCAACAGGAAGACACTGAAGCTTTCTTT

clone_size: .
d_call: .
j_call: TRBJ2-5
v_call: TRBV15
cdr3_aa: CATSDYSLQETQYF
cdr3_nt: TGTGCCACCAGCGATTATAGCCTCCAAGAGACCCAGTACTTC

clone_size: .
d_call: .
j_call: TRBJ2-3
v_call: TRBV5-1
cdr3_aa: CASSVRAAYLTDTQYF
cdr3_nt: TGCGCCAGCAGCGTCCGGGCTGCCTATTTGACAGATACGCAGTATTTT

clone_size: .
d_call: .
j_call: TRBJ2-7
v_call: TRBV20-1
cdr3_aa: CSWDWNYEQYF
cdr3_nt: TGCAGCTGGGACTGGAACTACGAGCAGTACTTC

clone_size: .
d_call: .
j_call: TRBJ2-7
v_call: TRBV7-8
cdr3_aa: CASSLATGLSYEQYF
cdr3_nt: TGTGCCAGCAGCTTAGCGACAGGACTCTCCTACGAGCAGTACTTC

clone_size: .
d_call: .
j_call: TRBJ1-1
v_call: TRBV5-1
cdr3_aa: CASSREGRTEAFF
cdr3_nt: TGCGCCAGCAGCCGGGAGGGGAGGACTGAAGCTTTCTTT

clone_size: .
d_call: TRBD1
j_call: TRBJ2-5
v_call: TRBV28
cdr3_aa: CASSRQGWETQYF
cdr3_nt: TGTGCCAGCAGTAGACAGGGATGGGAGACCCAGTACTTC

clone_size: .
d_call: .
j_call: TRBJ1-6
v_call: TRBV2
cdr3_aa: CASRGDLNPNSPLHF
cdr3_nt: TGTGCCAGCAGGGGGGACCTTAACCCTAATTCACCCCTCCACTTT